The 15 T cell receptor beta chains below all came from one sample that was sequenced in a study of cytomegalovirus exposure and HLA in healthy donors. PCR primers comprised 60 Vbeta and 13 Jbeta primers. Repertoires were generated with immunoSEQ multiplex PCR, while TCRdb's copy carries only in-frame clones and drops some. The sample yields 65,000 to 80,000 clones, around 70% seen once. Sequencing was done on a sample of PBMCs. These receptors came from a man in his forties in good health and CMV-seropositive.

The genes are TRBV7-2 and TRBJ1-1; D call uncertain. CDR1 is SGHTA, CDR2 FQGNSA, per germline. V lost 3 bases, J lost 6 bases, and 11 bases lay in between. The CDR3 length is 13 residues. CDR3 in DNA: TGTGCCAGCAGCTTGATAGCTAACCCTGAAGCTTTCTTT. This codes for CASSLIANPEAFF.

This clone was seen more than once but under ten times. The rearrangement joins TRBV19 to TRBJ2-1; TRBD2 agrees at 8 bases. The CDR3 spans 15 residues. The V gene end was trimmed by 3 bases and the J gene end by 3 bases; junction bases not matched to a gene: 4. Germline CDR1 and CDR2: LNHDA and SQIVND (reference sequence). The CDR3 DNA follows: TGTGCCAGTAGTATTGCCAGCGGGGGCTACAATGAGCAGTTCTTC. It translates to CASSIASGGYNEQFF.

This rearrangement joins TRBV29-1 to TRBJ1-3; no definite D call. Trimming left V 0 bases short and J 4 bases short, with 10 bases between. Germline CDR1 is SQVTM and CDR2 is ANQGSEA. This CDR3 spans 14 amino acids. CDR3 bases: TGCAGCGTTGAAGAACCGGGAGAAGGAAACACCATATATTTT. Its translation is CSVEEPGEGNTIYF.

The chain links TRBV27 to TRBJ1-3; D perhaps matches TRBD1 (5 bases). Between the trimmed V and J ends, which lost 8 bases and 8 bases, there was a span of 10 bases. From germline, CDR1 is MNHEY and CDR2 SMNVEV (reference sequence). The CDR3 has 11 residues. For the CDR3, the DNA is TGTGCCAGCGGGTTAGGGGACACCATATATTTT. Translating it yields CASGLGDTIYF.

The chain recombines TRBV27 with TRBJ2-7, with 11 bases identical to TRBD2. V was clipped by 3 bases and J by 4 bases; unmatched bases: 8. This CDR3 has 16 amino acids. Germline V CDR1 and CDR2: MNHEY, SMNVEV (reference sequence). The CDR3 coding sequence is TGTGCCAGCAGTTTCGGGGTAGCGGGAGGGAGATACGAGCAGTACTTC. This encodes CASSFGVAGGRYEQYF.

The table lists this clone with a count of one. V and J are TRBV5-6 and TRBJ2-2; the D gene is possibly TRBD1 (6 bases). Trimming pared 1 base from V and 8 bases from J, leaving 18 bases between. The germline gives CDR1 SGHDT, CDR2 YYEEEE. This CDR3 has 16 residues. CDR3 in DNA: TGTGCCAGCAGCTTGAGGGGGACATTATTTGGTGGGGAGCTGTTTTTT. It encodes CASSLRGTLFGGELFF.

The rearrangement links TRBV18 to TRBJ1-1; D gene ambiguous. The CDR3 has 13 residues. V was clipped by 2 bases and J by 5 bases, with 9 bases between them. From germline, CDR1 is KGHSH and CDR2 LQKENI. Written as DNA, the CDR3 is TGTGCCAGCTCACCAAATGGAGGTACTGAAGCTTTCTTT. It yields the protein CASSPNGGTEAFF.

This sequence joins TRBV29-1 and TRBJ2-7, with 9 positions matching TRBD1. The CDR3 has 14 amino acids. Germline V gene lookup returns CDR1 SQVTM and CDR2 ANQGSEA. With V trimmed by 1 base and J by 0 bases, 1 base remained unmatched. CDR3 DNA sequence: TGCAGCGTTGAAGGGACAGGGGACTCCTACGAGCAGTACTTC. As protein: CSVEGTGDSYEQYF.

The chain has TRBV7-3 and TRBJ2-2; D not certain. Germline V gives CDR1 SGHTA, CDR2 FQGTGA. The CDR3 is 13 amino acids. V dropped 2 bases and J dropped 6 bases, with 7 bases sitting between them. The CDR3 protein is CASSLVMSGELFF. For the CDR3, the DNA is TGTGCCAGCAGCTTAGTCATGTCCGGGGAGCTGTTTTTT.

This clone was seen just once. The rearrangement links TRBV30 to TRBJ1-3, with D hard to call. The length of the CDR3 is 15 residues. V lost 3 bases and J 0 bases, leaving 12 bases between the germline ends. CDR1 and CDR2 from the germline V gene are GTSNPN and SVGIG (reference sequence). Written as DNA, the CDR3 is TGTGCCTGGAGCCATGGAGGGAGCTCTGGAAACACCATATATTTT. Protein sequence: CAWSHGGSSGNTIYF.

The chain uses TRBV10-3 and TRBJ2-3, with TRBD2 matching over 11 bases. Germline V gene lookup returns CDR1 ENHRY and CDR2 SYGVKD. The CDR3 spans 16 residues. With 5 bases clipped from V and 0 bases from J, the junction kept 4 bases outside the gene matches. The CDR3 loop is CAISPTSGISTDTQYF. DNA of the CDR3: TGTGCCATCAGTCCGACTAGCGGGATCAGCACAGATACGCAGTATTTT.

V usage is TRBV2 and J usage is TRBJ2-5; D is undetermined. Germline CDR1 SNHLY, CDR2 FYNNEI. Trimming pared 1 base from V and 0 bases from J, leaving 6 bases between. This CDR3 has 14 residues. The CDR3 loop is CASSEEQNQETQYF. The CDR3 DNA reads TGTGCCAGCAGTGAAGAGCAAAACCAAGAGACCCAGTACTTC.

This chain links TRBV6-5 with TRBJ2-7, with D tentatively TRBD2 (5 bases). V was clipped by 7 bases and J by 0 bases, with 16 bases between them. From germline, CDR1 is MNHEY and CDR2 SVGAGI. This CDR3 is built from 15 residues. In DNA, the CDR3 is TGTGCCAGCACCCCAAGCGGTACTAGCTCCTACGAGCAGTACTTC. Its protein product is CASTPSGTSSYEQYF.

In this sample, this clone turned up many times. This chain uses TRBV15 with TRBJ1-2; 8 bases fit TRBD1. Germline V gives CDR1 LNHNV, CDR2 YYDKDF (reference sequence). CDR3 length equals 13 residues. V was clipped by 5 bases and J by 5 bases; unmatched bases: 4. As DNA, the CDR3 is TGTGCCACCAGCCCACAGGGGGAGTATGGCTACACCTTC. Translating gives CATSPQGEYGYTF.

CDR3 sequence (DNA): TGCGCCAGCAGCCCGGGACAGGGGGCTTACGAGCAGTACTTC. This gives the protein CASSPGQGAYEQYF. J is TRBJ2-7 and V is TRBV4-3; 12 bases are shared with TRBD1. The CDR3 spans 14 residues. The germline CDR1 and CDR2 sequences are LGHNA and YSLEER. V trimming: 4 bases; J trimming: 4 bases; junction bases outside the gene matches: 2.